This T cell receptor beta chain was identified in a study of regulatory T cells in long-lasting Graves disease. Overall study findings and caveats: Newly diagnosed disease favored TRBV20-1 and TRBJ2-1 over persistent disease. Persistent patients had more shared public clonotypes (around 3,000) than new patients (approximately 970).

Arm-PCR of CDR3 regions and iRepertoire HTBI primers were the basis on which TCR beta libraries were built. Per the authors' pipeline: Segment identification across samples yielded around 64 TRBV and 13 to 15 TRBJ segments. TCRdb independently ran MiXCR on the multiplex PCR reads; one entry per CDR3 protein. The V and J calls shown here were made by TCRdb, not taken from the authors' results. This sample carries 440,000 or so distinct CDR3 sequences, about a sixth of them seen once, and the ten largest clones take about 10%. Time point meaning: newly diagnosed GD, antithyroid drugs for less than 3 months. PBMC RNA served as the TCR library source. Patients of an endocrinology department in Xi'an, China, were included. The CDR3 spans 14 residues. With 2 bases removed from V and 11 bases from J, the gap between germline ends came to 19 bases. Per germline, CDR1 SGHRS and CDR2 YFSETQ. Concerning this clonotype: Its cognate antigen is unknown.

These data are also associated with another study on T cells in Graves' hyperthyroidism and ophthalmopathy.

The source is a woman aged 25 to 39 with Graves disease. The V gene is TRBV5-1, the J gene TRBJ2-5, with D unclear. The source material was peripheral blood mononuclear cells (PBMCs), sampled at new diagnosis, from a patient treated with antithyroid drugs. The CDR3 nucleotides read TGCGCCAGCAGCTTTAGCAGTTCCTACAATGAGCAGTACTTC. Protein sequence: CASSFSSSYNEQYF. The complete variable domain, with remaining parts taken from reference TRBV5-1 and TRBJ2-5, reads KAGVTQTPRYLIKTRGQQVTLSCSPISGHRSVSWYQQTPGQGLQFLFEYFSETQRNKGNFPGRFSGRQFSNSRSEMNVSTLELGDSALYLCASSFSSSYNEQYFGPGTRLLVL.